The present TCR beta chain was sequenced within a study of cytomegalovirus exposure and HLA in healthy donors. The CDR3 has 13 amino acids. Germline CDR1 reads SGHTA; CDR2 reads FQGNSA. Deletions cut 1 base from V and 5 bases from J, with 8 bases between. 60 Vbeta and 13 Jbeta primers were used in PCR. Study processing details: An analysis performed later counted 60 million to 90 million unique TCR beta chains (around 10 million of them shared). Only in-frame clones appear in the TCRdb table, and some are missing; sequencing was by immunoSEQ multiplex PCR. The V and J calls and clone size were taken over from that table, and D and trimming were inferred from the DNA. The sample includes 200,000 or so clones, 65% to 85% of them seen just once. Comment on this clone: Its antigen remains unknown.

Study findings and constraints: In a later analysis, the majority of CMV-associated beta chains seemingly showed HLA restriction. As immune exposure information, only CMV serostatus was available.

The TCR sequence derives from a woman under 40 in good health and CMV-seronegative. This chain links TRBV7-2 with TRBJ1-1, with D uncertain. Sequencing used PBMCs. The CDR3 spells CASSLVESTEAFF. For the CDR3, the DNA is TGTGCCAGCAGCTTAGTAGAAAGTACTGAAGCTTTCTTT.